This is a list of T cell receptor beta chains from one sample in a study of shared clonotypes between healthy human individuals. Produced via immunoSEQ multiplex PCR; TCRdb's table is partial and in-frame only. The table has roughly 1 million clones, around 74% seen once. Input material: memory CD4+ T cells sorted from blood. These receptors all come from a young man in good health. CDR3s include the opening cysteine and the closing phenylalanine or tryptophan. Each record gives: J gene, V gene, CDR3 protein.

j_gene: TRBJ1-4
v_gene: TRBV28
CDR3aa: CASSLIIQGANEKLFF

j_gene: TRBJ2-2
v_gene: TRBV15
CDR3aa: CATSTGLAGSTGELFF

j_gene: TRBJ2-2
v_gene: TRBV5-1
CDR3aa: CASTWTGGGELFF

j_gene: TRBJ2-7
v_gene: TRBV10-3
CDR3aa: CAISLDRGSSYEQYF

j_gene: TRBJ2-5
v_gene: TRBV6-1
CDR3aa: CASSRDLQETQYF

j_gene: TRBJ2-5
v_gene: TRBV7-2
CDR3aa: CASSLDRETQYF

j_gene: TRBJ2-7
v_gene: TRBV14
CDR3aa: CASRASGSSYEQYF

j_gene: TRBJ2-7
v_gene: TRBV6-1
CDR3aa: CASSRQGELSYEQYF

j_gene: TRBJ1-6
v_gene: TRBV15
CDR3aa: CATTGQGLNSPLHF

j_gene: TRBJ2-5
v_gene: TRBV9
CDR3aa: CASSSSGDGWETQYF

j_gene: TRBJ1-3
v_gene: TRBV6-1
CDR3aa: CASSEGFYSGNTIYF

j_gene: TRBJ2-1
v_gene: TRBV6-5
CDR3aa: CASRTREGGSNEQFF

j_gene: TRBJ2-7
v_gene: TRBV6-5
CDR3aa: CASSRGRENEQYF

j_gene: TRBJ2-3
v_gene: TRBV5-1
CDR3aa: CASSLGDLRQDTQYF

j_gene: TRBJ1-3
v_gene: TRBV11-2
CDR3aa: CASSLALSSGNTIYF

j_gene: TRBJ1-2
v_gene: TRBV6-5
CDR3aa: CASSYWARPVDGYTF

j_gene: TRBJ2-7
v_gene: TRBV5-6
CDR3aa: CASNAGGYEQYF

j_gene: TRBJ1-2
v_gene: TRBV10-2
CDR3aa: CASSEGRNYGYTF

j_gene: TRBJ2-1
v_gene: TRBV7-9
CDR3aa: CASRTSGGSYNEQFF

j_gene: TRBJ1-6
v_gene: TRBV6-6
CDR3aa: CASSSAGTPLHF

j_gene: TRBJ2-2
v_gene: TRBV29-1
CDR3aa: CSVAGSGELFF

j_gene: TRBJ2-7
v_gene: TRBV27
CDR3aa: CASSLSEGGPYEQYF

j_gene: TRBJ2-3
v_gene: TRBV9
CDR3aa: CASNRAGTTNTQYF

j_gene: TRBJ2-7
v_gene: TRBV11-2
CDR3aa: CASSKARDIFYEQYF

j_gene: TRBJ2-7
v_gene: TRBV18
CDR3aa: CASSPSGLGGSYEQYF

j_gene: TRBJ2-3
v_gene: TRBV18
CDR3aa: CASSPLGSSSTDTQYF

j_gene: TRBJ2-7
v_gene: TRBV6-4
CDR3aa: CASSPYEQYF

j_gene: TRBJ2-7
v_gene: TRBV30
CDR3aa: CAWSAGTGTYEQYF

j_gene: TRBJ2-2
v_gene: TRBV9
CDR3aa: CASSDAYGDTGELFF

j_gene: TRBJ1-6
v_gene: TRBV30
CDR3aa: CAWSVRQGVVNSPLHF

j_gene: TRBJ2-7
v_gene: TRBV6-1
CDR3aa: CASSDISGTGIYEQYF

j_gene: TRBJ2-3
v_gene: TRBV11-1
CDR3aa: CASSRGLAGGHDTQYF

j_gene: TRBJ2-2
v_gene: TRBV5-1
CDR3aa: CASSLTGVDTGELFF

j_gene: TRBJ2-1
v_gene: TRBV19
CDR3aa: CASRPGPRGEQFF

j_gene: TRBJ1-1
v_gene: TRBV27
CDR3aa: CASSWTGGASTEAFF

j_gene: TRBJ1-3
v_gene: TRBV12-5
CDR3aa: CASTRPEGSGNTIYF

j_gene: TRBJ1-1
v_gene: TRBV29-1
CDR3aa: CSVTGSTEAFF

j_gene: TRBJ2-7
v_gene: TRBV10-3
CDR3aa: CAISVGTGEIYEQYF

j_gene: TRBJ1-5
v_gene: TRBV15
CDR3aa: CATSRAVTENQPQHF

j_gene: TRBJ1-6
v_gene: TRBV19
CDR3aa: CASRDSYPGNSPLHF

j_gene: TRBJ2-1
v_gene: TRBV6-4
CDR3aa: CASSVGQGAEQFF

j_gene: TRBJ2-5
v_gene: TRBV25-1
CDR3aa: CASSELRIGETQYF

j_gene: TRBJ2-5
v_gene: TRBV7-2
CDR3aa: CASSFDRPNAQYF

j_gene: TRBJ2-6
v_gene: TRBV5-1
CDR3aa: CASSLAQAGANVLTF

j_gene: TRBJ2-1
v_gene: TRBV7-9
CDR3aa: CASSYRETSYNEQFF

j_gene: TRBJ2-1
v_gene: TRBV19
CDR3aa: CASSRLAGTYRSSYNEQFF

j_gene: TRBJ1-1
v_gene: TRBV19
CDR3aa: CASSISMNTEAFF

j_gene: TRBJ2-5
v_gene: TRBV9
CDR3aa: CASSVGLSGKETQYF